This entry is about one T cell receptor beta chain. The target antigen is unknown. PCR employed 60 Vbeta and 13 Jbeta primers. Using immunoSEQ multiplex PCR, the repertoire was profiled, and TCRdb retains in-frame clones only, with some absent. The repertoire holds about 180,000 clones, with around 80% as singletons. The CDR3 spans 17 residues. Germline V gene data show CDR1 as LGHNA and CDR2 as YSLEER. Between the trimmed V and J ends, which lost 0 bases and 4 bases, there was a span of 18 bases. This sample stems from a study of cytomegalovirus exposure and HLA in healthy donors. Overall study context: Earlier, approximately 180 million T cells were analyzed, and about 100 million unique TCR beta sequences were found among them.

Study-level findings and limits: In most subjects, TCR beta sequences reportedly gave accurate predictions of HLA-A and HLA-B alleles.

The sample consisted of PBMCs. The sequence was obtained from a man aged 35-49 years in good health and CMV-seronegative. The gene calls are TRBV4-3 and TRBJ1-1; D may be TRBD1 (6 bases). CDR3 protein: CASSQDWGGGVRTEAFF. In nucleotides, the CDR3 is TGCGCCAGCAGCCAAGATTGGGGGGGCGGGGTTCGCACTGAAGCTTTCTTT.